This entry concerns a single T cell receptor (beta chain). Antigen: not known. The CDR3 length is 14 residues. The germline CDR1 and CDR2 sequences are SEHNR and FQNEAQ (reference sequence). Trimming shortened V by 5 bases and J by 4 bases, and 14 bases separated the two germline ends. This record belongs to a study of T cell responses to AZD1222 COVID-19 vaccine. Study-level results: Increases in Spike-specific TCR breadth and depth were seen after two AZD1222 doses. A mostly white British donor set with more females was recruited, and clonal diversity was possibly underestimated.

Only in-frame clones appear in the TCRdb table, and some are missing; sequencing was by immunoSEQ multiplex PCR. The sample lists 170,000 or so clones, roughly 91% seen once, with around 0.97% in the top ten. The input for sequencing was peripheral blood, taken 28 days after the second dose of the MenACWY control vaccine. This chain links TRBV7-9 with TRBJ1-2; D is unclear. This TCR derives from an adult who received the MenACWY meningococcal vaccine as a control. The DNA for the CDR3 is TGTGCCAGCAGCAATTTGGGCACCGGCTATGGCTACACCTTC. The encoded protein is CASSNLGTGYGYTF.